This entry is about one TCR beta chain. Its antigen has not been determined. No per-base quality is available; no much larger clone lies one base away. The CDR3 runs 15 amino acids, cysteine and phenylalanine included. Only the CDR3 DNA is retained, 45 bases long and in frame from the first base. This entry comes from a study of blood T cell repertoires in COVID-19 (dated by TCRdb to 2020 to 2021). Background on the whole study: Samples covering the acute and convalescent phases of COVID-19 were provided by collaborators in the United States, Italy and Spain. Nearly every sample came with metadata listing a de-identified subject ID, COVID-19 status, age in years and sex. A freely available public database, intended as a resource for researchers studying the immune response to SARS-CoV-2, is where the repertoires were released. Where available, HLA class I and class II types were obtained from metadata supplied by the sample provider rather than from assay-based typing. Samples were obtained from the ongoing ImmuneRACE study (first 160 participants) and from about 1,300 subjects provided by 6 global collaborators. The dataset comprised deeply sampled blood TCRbeta repertoires from subjects exposed to, actively infected with, or recovered from COVID-19. The prospective study material was composed of cDNA or gDNA derived from T cells, B-cell-depleted T cells, or PBMCs. Points the paper makes about the study in general: The amount of clinical and demographic metadata varied by source and participant and was provided uncurated.

The immunoSEQ Assay, a bias-controlled multiplex PCR, was used to amplify TCRbeta CDR3 regions from genomic DNA. The published analysis was carried out like this. Nucleated cell counts per sample were estimated from amplification of reference gene primers within the assay. To quantify the absolute abundance of each unique TCRbeta CDR3 rearrangement, sequence reads were collapsed and filtered. Productive Simpson clonality was computed per sample as the square root of Simpson's diversity index over productive rearrangements. TCRdb re-hosts the immuneACCESS table, in-frame sequences only. Its copies lack some clones; in the studies checked, an unresolved V gene accounts for under half of them, and the cause for the rest is not known. V, J and clone size are taken as reported in that table, and D and trimming were inferred from the DNA itself. The sample table contains 85,000 to 120,000 clones; only one count was recorded for 84% of them. The top ten constitute about 9.9% of the sample.

Whole blood was collected in K2EDTA tubes by collaborating institutions according to the institutions' own protocols. For TCRbeta analysis, collaborators shipped samples as frozen whole blood, isolated PBMCs, or DNA extracted from either of those sample types. The sequenced sample consisted of peripheral blood. The V and J segments used are TRBV12-1 and TRBJ1-1; TRBD1, the table's D call, was not compared with the DNA. TRBV12-1 represents a pseudogene. The sequence derives from a man in his forties with active or convalescent COVID-19. The base sequence is TGTGCCAGCAGCTGGGGGACAGTCTTGTCTACTGAAGCTTTCTTT. This encodes CASSWGTVLSTEAFF.